The entry that follows covers one T cell receptor beta chain sequence. Its antigen remains unidentified. No base qualities exist here, and no much larger clone lies one base off it. Other DNA sequences in this specimen translate into the identical CDR3. The data were taken from a study of control samples from healthy donors and cancer patients (dated by TCRdb to 2018 to 2020). Library method: the immunoSEQ multiplex PCR assay. Imported from immuneACCESS, the table was reduced by TCRdb to in-frame sequences with V and J called. These copies leave out some clones; in studies compared against another copy, an unresolved V gene accounts for under half, and the cause of the remainder is not known. The sample profile shows more than 20,000 clones; approximately 80% of them were found once. The ten largest clonotypes hold under 35% of the sample. V and J lose 4 bases and 3 bases, and a span of 10 bases separates them. The germline V gene sets CDR1 to SGHAT and CDR2 to FQNNGV. CDR3 length: 14 amino acids, cysteine to phenylalanine. Left in the record is the CDR3 DNA by itself, 42 bases read in frame from the first base.

The V gene is TRBV11-2 and the J gene is TRBJ1-5, with no confident D gene call. The sample taken for sequencing was PBMCs. The TCR comes from a man aged 55 to 70 with head and neck cancer. Read as DNA, the sequence is TGTGCCAGCAGCTATCCCGGGCCCAATCAGCCCCAGCATTTT. Translated, this is CASSYPGPNQPQHF. The full variable domain, with segments outside the CDR3 supplied by the reference TRBV11-2 and TRBJ1-5 proteins, appears as EAGVAQSPRYKIIEKRQSVAFWCNPISGHATLYWYQQILGQGPKLLIQFQNNGVVDDSQLPKDRFSAERLKGVDSTLKIQPAKLEDSAVYLCASSYPGPNQPQHFGDGTRLSIL.